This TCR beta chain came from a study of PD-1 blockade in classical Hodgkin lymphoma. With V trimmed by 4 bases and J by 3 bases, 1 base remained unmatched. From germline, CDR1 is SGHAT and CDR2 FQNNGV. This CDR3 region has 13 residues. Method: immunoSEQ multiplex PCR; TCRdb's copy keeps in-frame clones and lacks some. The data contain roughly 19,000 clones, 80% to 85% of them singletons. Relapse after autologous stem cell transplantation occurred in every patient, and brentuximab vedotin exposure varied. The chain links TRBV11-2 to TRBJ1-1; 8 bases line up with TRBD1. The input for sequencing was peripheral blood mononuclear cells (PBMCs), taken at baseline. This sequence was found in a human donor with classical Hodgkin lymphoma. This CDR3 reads CASSSTGDTEAFF. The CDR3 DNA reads TGTGCCAGCAGCTCGACAGGGGACACTGAAGCTTTCTTT.